This T cell receptor beta chain was obtained from a study of blood T cell repertoires in COVID-19. Study-level background: Material from acute and convalescent COVID-19 was sourced from the United States, Italy and Spain. Sources were T cells, B-cell-depleted T cells, or PBMCs; the material itself was cDNA or gDNA.

The CDR3 spans 12 residues. The germline CDR1 and CDR2 sequences are MNHEY and SVGAGI. V lost 6 bases to trimming and J lost 7 bases, with 7 bases between them. The authors' processing: Cell counts per sample came from amplifying reference gene primers. The protocol was immunoSEQ multiplex PCR, while the TCRdb copy is restricted to in-frame clones and leaves out a portion. The DNA gave D and trimming, while V, J and clone size come from that table. The sample lists roughly 700,000 clones, about 90% occurring once. The gene calls are TRBV6-5 and TRBJ1-6; D not resolved. The sample was peripheral blood. The source of this sequence is a young woman with acute or convalescent COVID-19. The CDR3 nucleotides are TGTGCCAGCAGCAAGAGGAATTCACCCCTCCACTTT. Protein: CASSKRNSPLHF.